Sequencing of this T cell receptor beta chain was carried out in a study of T cell responses to AZD1222 COVID-19 vaccine. The CDR3 sequence is 15 residues long. Germline CDR1 is MNHNS and CDR2 is SASEGT. V lost 7 bases to trimming and J lost 1 base, with 15 bases between them. Libraries were prepared by immunoSEQ multiplex PCR; TCRdb keeps only in-frame clonotypes and omits some of them. The sample has roughly 140,000 clones, 90% seen once; the top ten hold 1.6%. Study conclusions and caveats: Spike-specific TCRs gained breadth and depth after people received two AZD1222 doses. The donors showed a predominance of white British ancestry and of females, with possible underestimation of clonal diversity.

With regard to this clone: Antigen specificity is unknown.

The sample here was peripheral blood, taken 28 days after the second AZD1222 dose. V is TRBV6-1 and J is TRBJ2-3; weak D call: TRBD2 (6 bases). This TCR was recovered from an adult who received the AZD1222 COVID-19 vaccine. The CDR3 loop reads CASTTLGEGTDTQYF. In DNA form, the CDR3 reads TGTGCCAGCACTACCCTAGGGGAGGGCACAGATACGCAGTATTTT.